Below are 21 T cell receptor beta chains sequenced from a single sample in a study of cytomegalovirus exposure and HLA in healthy donors (dated by TCRdb to 2016 to 2017). Library preparation used the immunoSEQ multiplex PCR assay. TCRdb mirrors the immuneACCESS table, restricted to in-frame sequences. Some clones are absent from its copies; in checked studies, under half trace to an unresolved V gene, and the reason for the others is unknown. The sample data list approximately 190,000 clones, and approximately 80% of these were observed just once. The leading ten clones occupy roughly 7.5% of the sample. Specimen: PBMCs. The receptors stem from a man younger than 30 in good health and CMV-seropositive.

The V gene is TRBV7-3, the J gene TRBJ2-5, with D possibly being TRBD1 (6 bases). CDR3 length equals 14 residues. Germline V lookup: CDR1 SGHTA, CDR2 FQGTGA. V shed 5 bases and J shed 2 bases, with 12 bases lying between them. The CDR3 DNA reads as TGTGCCAGCAGCAGGGACAATGGTCAAGAGACCCAGTACTTC. As protein: CASSRDNGQETQYF. Full variable domain (rest looked up from reference TRBV7-3 and TRBJ2-5): GAGVSQTPSNKVTEKGKYVELRCDPISGHTALYWYRQSLGQGPEFLIYFQGTGAADDSGLPNDRFFAVRPEGSVSTLKIQRTERGDSAVYLCASSRDNGQETQYFGPGTRLLVL.

This chain links TRBV7-9 with TRBJ2-7; the match to TRBD2 covers 8 bases. The length of the CDR3 is 17 residues. With 6 bases clipped from V and 3 bases from J, the junction kept 16 bases outside the gene matches. CDR1 is SEHNR and CDR2 is FQNEAQ in the germline V gene (reference sequence). CDR3 protein: CASRPSTPGTRSYEQYF. DNA for the CDR3: TGTGCCAGCAGGCCCTCTACGCCCGGGACTAGAAGCTACGAGCAGTACTTC.

The V gene is TRBV19, the J gene TRBJ1-2; 9 positions agree with TRBD1. The J segment lost 7 bases and the V segment lost 6 bases, leaving 15 bases of the junction unmatched. Germline CDR1 reads LNHDA; CDR2 reads SQIVND (reference sequence). This CDR3 is built from 16 residues. The CDR3 here is CASRGPRQGGISGYTF. The CDR3 DNA is TGTGCCAGTAGGGGTCCCCGACAGGGGGGGATAAGTGGCTACACCTTC.

In this sample, this clone turned up a few times. J is TRBJ2-7 and V is TRBV28, with D hard to call. This CDR3 has 14 amino acids. The ends were cut back, 8 bases at V and 2 bases at J, with 16 bases in the middle. CDR1 and CDR2 from the germline V gene are MDHEN and SYDVKM. The CDR3 region has the DNA TGTGCCAGCGGGTCCCTGAGCGCCACCTACGAGCAGTACTTC. Translation gives CASGSLSATYEQYF.

CDR3 DNA sequence: TGCGCCAGCAAAAACAATACCGGGACAGGGAAGCAGTTCTTC. It is translated as CASKNNTGTGKQFF. The chain joins TRBV5-1 to TRBJ2-1, with 9 bases identical to TRBD1. The germline V gene encodes CDR1 SGHRS and CDR2 YFSETQ. This CDR3 spans 14 amino acids. V lost 6 bases, J lost 11 bases, and 12 bases stayed unmatched.

This chain links TRBV19 with TRBJ2-7; 7 bases fit TRBD2. The CDR3 is made up of 18 amino acids. The V and J ends lost 6 bases and 2 bases, in that order; junction bases with no gene match: 19. CDR1 is LNHDA, CDR2 SQIVND, per germline (reference sequence). CDR3 in amino acids: CASSPLGWEGRGTYEQYF. In nucleotides, the CDR3 is TGTGCCAGTAGCCCCTTAGGTTGGGAGGGCCGCGGAACCTACGAGCAGTACTTC.

The chain joins TRBV4-2 to TRBJ1-2; possibly TRBD1 for D (5 bases). CDR1 and CDR2 (germline): LGHNA, YNFKEQ. There are 15 residues in the CDR3. V lost 0 bases, J lost 5 bases, and 13 bases lay in between. The CDR3 nucleotides are TGTGCCAGCAGCCAAGAGGGGGGACGCGGGTATGGCTACACCTTC. Its translation: CASSQEGGRGYGYTF.

CDR3 region: CASSFSVVNYGYTF. The CDR3 DNA sequence: TGTGCCAGCAGCTTTTCGGTTGTTAACTATGGCTACACCTTC. The chain links TRBV7-2 to TRBJ1-2; D gene uncertain. The CDR3 totals 14 residues. CDR1 and CDR2 from the germline V gene are SGHTA and FQGNSA. Trimming took off 3 bases at V and 1 base at J, with 9 bases between the two ends.

As to this clone: The sample contains more than one DNA sequence encoding this CDR3. The J gene is TRBJ2-2, the V gene TRBV2; TRBD1 might be the D (6 bases). Germline values: CDR1 SNHLY, CDR2 FYNNEI. Trimming removed 3 bases from V and 5 bases from J, with 7 bases in between. The CDR3 has 13 amino acids. The CDR3 protein is CASSERGTGELFF. CDR3 nucleotide sequence: TGTGCCAGCAGTGAGAGGGGGACCGGGGAGCTGTTTTTT.

The chain couples TRBV7-2 to TRBJ1-2; 9 bases align to TRBD1. From germline, CDR1 is SGHTA and CDR2 FQGNSA. This CDR3 comprises 15 residues. The V segment lost 4 bases and the J segment 5 bases; nucleotides outside the gene matches: 8. The CDR3 reads CASSSTGGTGYGYTF. The CDR3 nucleotides are TGTGCCAGCAGCTCGACAGGGGGAACCGGATATGGCTACACCTTC. Supplemented by reference TRBV7-2 and TRBJ1-2, the full variable domain reads GAGVSQSPSNKVTEKGKDVELRCDPISGHTALYWYRQSLGQGLEFLIYFQGNSAPDKSGLPSDRFSAERTGGSVSTLTIQRTQQEDSAVYLCASSSTGGTGYGYTFGSGTRLTVV.

The V and J genes are TRBV7-6 and TRBJ1-1; possibly TRBD1 for D (5 bases). Trimming pared 0 bases from V and 4 bases from J, leaving 12 bases between. CDR3 length: 15 residues. The germline CDR1 and CDR2 sequences are SGHVS and FNYEAQ. CDR3 region: CASSLARDGGTEAFF. The CDR3 coding sequence is TGTGCCAGCAGCTTAGCGCGGGATGGGGGCACTGAAGCTTTCTTT.

This clone appeared once. The chain links TRBV4-3 to TRBJ1-2; a possible D gene is TRBD1 (6 bases). Germline V gene lookup returns CDR1 LGHNA and CDR2 YSLEER. The CDR3 consists of 16 residues. Trimming stripped 0 bases from V and 1 base from J, with 12 bases between. CDR3 sequence (DNA): TGCGCCAGCAGCCAAGATCGGGGGGCCCGTAACTATGGCTACACCTTC. Protein: CASSQDRGARNYGYTF.

V gene TRBV7-2 combines with J gene TRBJ2-3; TRBD2 might be the D (5 bases). V lost 2 bases to trimming and J lost 2 bases, with 11 bases between them. The CDR3 totals 15 residues. The germline V gene has CDR1 SGHTA and CDR2 FQGNSA. This chain's CDR3 is CASSLRGLTTDTQYF. The DNA for the CDR3 is TGTGCCAGCAGCTTACGTGGACTCACCACAGATACGCAGTATTTT.

This clone was detected once. This sequence joins TRBV5-6 and TRBJ1-1; D ambiguous. Per germline, CDR1 SGHDT and CDR2 YYEEEE. This CDR3 contains 15 residues. With 0 bases removed from V and 5 bases from J, the gap between germline ends came to 14 bases. The CDR3 DNA reads TGTGCCAGCAGCTTGGGTTTACAGATATCGACTGAAGCTTTCTTT. This gives the protein CASSLGLQISTEAFF.

This clone has only a few counts. The chain uses TRBV4-3 and TRBJ2-1, with 9 bases fitting TRBD2. V shed 1 base and J 3 bases; nucleotides not matched to a gene: 1. The germline V gene has CDR1 LGHNA and CDR2 YSLEER. The length of the CDR3 is 15 residues. The chain's CDR3 is CASSQGLADYNEQFF. Written as DNA, the CDR3 is TGCGCCAGCAGCCAAGGACTAGCGGACTACAATGAGCAGTTCTTC.

The CDR3 reads CASTGGANEKLFF. For the CDR3, the DNA is TGTGCCAGCACGGGGGGAGCTAATGAAAAACTGTTTTTT. V is TRBV13 and J is TRBJ1-4; tentative D call: TRBD1 (5 bases). This CDR3 contains 13 residues. Germline V lookup: CDR1 PRHDT, CDR2 FYEKMQ (reference sequence). V was clipped by 7 bases and J by 3 bases, with 9 bases between them.

The chain joins TRBV7-9 to TRBJ2-1; TRBD2 matches 13 bases. Trimming cost V 4 bases and J 8 bases; bases outside gene matches: 17. Germline V gene lookup returns CDR1 SEHNR and CDR2 FQNEAQ (reference sequence). The CDR3 sequence is 19 residues long. The CDR3 sequence: CASSSRTSGSLRTGDEQFF. In DNA form, the CDR3 reads TGTGCCAGCAGCTCGAGGACTAGCGGGAGCTTAAGGACGGGAGATGAGCAGTTCTTC.

This chain joins TRBV27 and TRBJ2-1; 11 nucleotides match TRBD2. J was trimmed by 5 bases and V by 4 bases; bases with no gene match: 7. The CDR3 is 16 residues long. The germline V gene encodes CDR1 MNHEY and CDR2 SMNVEV (reference sequence). The CDR3, as DNA: TGTGCCAGCAGTTACCTGGGACTAGCGGCTAACAATGAGCAGTTCTTC. This encodes CASSYLGLAANNEQFF.

V and J are TRBV5-1 and TRBJ2-5; 7 nucleotides line up with TRBD1. V dropped 0 bases and J dropped 5; count of bases not matched to a gene: 7. This CDR3 spans 15 amino acids. The germline gives CDR1 SGHRS, CDR2 YFSETQ. The CDR3 is CASSLATTGSETQYF. The CDR3, as DNA: TGCGCCAGCAGCTTGGCCACGACAGGGTCGGAGACCCAGTACTTC.

The chain joins TRBV6-6 to TRBJ2-1; D ambiguous. There are 14 residues in the CDR3. Germline V gene data show CDR1 as MNHNY and CDR2 as SVGAGI (reference sequence). Trimming shortened V by 10 bases and J by 6 bases, and 19 bases separated the two germline ends. The CDR3 region is CATAGPPNPNEQFF. CDR3 DNA sequence: TGTGCCACAGCAGGCCCCCCAAATCCCAATGAGCAGTTCTTC.

There are many counts of this clone. The V call is TRBV6-1, the J call TRBJ2-7, with D possibly TRBD2 on 6 matching bases. Trimming removed 1 base from V and 5 bases from J, with 15 bases in between. Germline values: CDR1 MNHNS, CDR2 SASEGT. The CDR3 spans 15 residues. CDR3 amino acids: CASSEDGGGFDEQYF. The CDR3 DNA reads TGTGCCAGCAGTGAAGATGGTGGGGGGTTCGACGAGCAGTACTTC.